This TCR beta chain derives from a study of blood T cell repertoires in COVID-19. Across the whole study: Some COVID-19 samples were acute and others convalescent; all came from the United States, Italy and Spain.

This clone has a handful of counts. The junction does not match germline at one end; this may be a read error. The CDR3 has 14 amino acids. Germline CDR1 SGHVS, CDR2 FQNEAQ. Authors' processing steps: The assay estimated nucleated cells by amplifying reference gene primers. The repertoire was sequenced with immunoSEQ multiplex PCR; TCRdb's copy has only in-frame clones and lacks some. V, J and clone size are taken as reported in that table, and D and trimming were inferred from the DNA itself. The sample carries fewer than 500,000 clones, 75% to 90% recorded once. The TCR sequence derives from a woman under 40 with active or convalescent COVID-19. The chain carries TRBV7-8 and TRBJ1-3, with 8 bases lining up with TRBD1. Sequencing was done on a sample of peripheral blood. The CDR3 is CASSKITGGGFEDF. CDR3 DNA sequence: TGTGCCAGCAGCAAAATAACAGGGGGAGGCTTTGAGGATTTT.